Following are 21 T cell receptor beta chains from one sample sequenced in a study of T cell clonotyping in hematopoietic cell transplantation. Here immunoSEQ multiplex PCR was the method, and the copy in TCRdb shows in-frame clones only, minus some. The sample shows roughly 11,000 clones, roughly 89% of them seen only once. Input material: peripheral blood mononuclear cells. Receptors originate from a human donor who either received an allogeneic hematopoietic cell transplant for a myeloid malignancy or was a related donor (not recorded which). Some clones in this sample may be carry-over from other donors' samples.

This sequence joins TRBV11-2 and TRBJ2-3; D might be TRBD2 (6 bases). Deletions cut 3 bases from V and 3 bases from J, with 13 bases between. There are 15 residues in the CDR3. Germline values: CDR1 SGHAT, CDR2 FQNNGV. CDR3 nucleotide sequence: TGTGCCAGCAGCTTCGGGACTCCTCGGACAGATACGCAGTATTTT. This codes for CASSFGTPRTDTQYF.

The V and J genes are TRBV2 and TRBJ2-7, with 8 nucleotides matching TRBD1. V shed 1 base, J shed 2 bases, and the junction held 4 bases outside the gene matches. From germline, CDR1 is SNHLY and CDR2 FYNNEI. CDR3 length: 15 amino acids. The CDR3 DNA sequence: TGTGCCAGCAGTGAAGATGGACAGGGAACCTACGAGCAGTACTTC. It is translated as CASSEDGQGTYEQYF.

This chain joins TRBV5-6 and TRBJ1-5; D is possibly TRBD1 (5 bases). Per germline, CDR1 SGHDT and CDR2 YYEEEE. Trimming took 10 bases from V and 2 from J, leaving 25 bases between them. CDR3 length: 17 residues. CDR3 residues: CAPPLGASGWGNQPQHF. As DNA, the CDR3 is TGTGCCCCTCCTCTTGGGGCGTCAGGGTGGGGCAATCAGCCCCAGCATTTT.

As DNA, the CDR3 is TGCAGAAGCGGACACAAGTACTTC. It encodes CRSGHKYF. The chain carries TRBV20-1 and TRBJ2-5; D tentatively reads TRBD1 or TRBD2 (5 bases each). The CDR3 has 8 amino acids. The V gene's germline CDR1 is DFQATT and CDR2 SNEGSKA (reference sequence).

The V gene is TRBV5-8, the J gene TRBJ1-4, with D hard to call. Germline V gives CDR1 SGHTS, CDR2 YDEGEE. The CDR3 consists of 15 residues. V shed 5 bases and J shed 5 bases, with 16 bases lying between them. CDR3 sequence reads: CASRRPGNLNEKLFF. In DNA form, the CDR3 reads TGTGCCAGCAGACGCCCCGGGAATCTAAATGAAAAACTGTTTTTT.

This rearrangement joins TRBV7-6 to TRBJ2-5; D possibly corresponds to TRBD1 (6 bases). There are 13 residues in the CDR3. The germline CDR1 and CDR2 sequences are SGHVS and FNYEAQ. The V end lost 5 bases, the J end lost 3 bases, and 10 bases lay between the germline ends. The CDR3 reads CASSGAGEETQYF. The CDR3, as DNA: TGTGCCAGCAGCGGCGCAGGGGAAGAGACCCAGTACTTC.

As to this clone: Other DNA sequences in the same sample also yield this CDR3. The gene calls are TRBV30 and TRBJ1-1; D is unresolved. The CDR3 has 12 residues. Germline lookup yields CDR1 GTSNPN and CDR2 SVGIG (reference sequence). Deletions cut 2 bases from V and 10 bases from J, with 14 bases between. The CDR3 nucleotides are TGTGCCTGGAGTTCGACCGGGATATCAGCTTTCTTT. It codes for CAWSSTGISAFF. The variable domain in full, with the rest retrieved from reference TRBV30 and TRBJ1-1, is SQTIHQWPATLVQPVGSPLSLECTVEGTSNPNLYWYRQAAGRGLQLLFYSVGIGQISSEVPQNLSASRPQDRQFILSSKKLLLSDSGFYLCAWSSTGISAFFGQGTRLTVV.

This sequence joins TRBV5-1 and TRBJ2-1; 7 nucleotides agree with TRBD2. The CDR3 sequence is 15 residues long. V lost 3 bases, J lost 3 bases, and 6 bases stayed unmatched. The germline V gene encodes CDR1 SGHRS and CDR2 YFSETQ. The CDR3 nucleotides read TGCGCCAGCAGCTCGGCTAGCGGACACTACAATGAGCAGTTCTTC. Protein: CASSSASGHYNEQFF.

V usage is TRBV9 and J usage is TRBJ1-1; 12 positions agree with TRBD1. This CDR3 region has 16 residues. Germline V gives CDR1 SGDLS, CDR2 YYNGEE. V shed 2 bases and J 4 bases; nucleotides not matched to a gene: 6. The CDR3 region is CASSVGQGAIATEAFF. The CDR3 DNA reads as TGTGCCAGCAGCGTGGGACAGGGGGCAATCGCCACTGAAGCTTTCTTT.

The chain couples TRBV7-2 to TRBJ2-4; D remains unclear. Germline V gene lookup returns CDR1 SGHTA and CDR2 FQGNSA. V gave up 6 bases and J gave up 5 bases, with 8 bases separating them. This CDR3 region has 12 residues. CDR3: CASSPFENIQYF. CDR3 DNA sequence: TGTGCCAGCAGTCCGTTTGAAAACATTCAGTACTTC.

This chain links TRBV13 with TRBJ1-3; D not resolved. Trimming took 6 bases from V and 5 from J, leaving 17 bases between them. CDR3 size: 15 residues. Germline assignment: CDR1 PRHDT and CDR2 FYEKMQ (reference sequence). The CDR3 here is CASSYEGAGRNTIYF. In DNA form, the CDR3 reads TGTGCCAGCAGTTACGAGGGTGCCGGCAGAAACACCATATATTTT.

This chain connects TRBV2 to TRBJ1-5; TRBD1 is a possible D gene (6 bases). V was shortened by 2 bases and J by 2 bases, with 10 bases between the two germline ends. The CDR3 runs 15 residues. Germline V lookup: CDR1 SNHLY, CDR2 FYNNEI. The CDR3 loop reads CASSEQSGGNQPQHF. The CDR3 region has the DNA TGTGCCAGCAGTGAACAATCAGGGGGCAATCAGCCCCAGCATTTT.

V and J are TRBV6-4 and TRBJ1-5, with TRBD1 as a possible D gene (6 bases). Germline lookup yields CDR1 MRHNA and CDR2 SNTAGT. Trimming removed 2 bases at V and 9 bases at J, with 20 bases between. This CDR3 region has 16 residues. Written as DNA, the CDR3 is TGTGCCAGCAGTGACAGGACAGCCATCGGAGGGCGGCCCCAGCATTTT. As protein: CASSDRTAIGGRPQHF.

The chain combines TRBV6-5 with TRBJ2-7; either TRBD1 or TRBD2 may supply D (5 bases each). The CDR3 has 12 amino acids. Germline CDR1 is MNHEY and CDR2 is SVGAGI. V gave up 4 bases and J gave up 10 bases, with 14 bases separating them. The chain's CDR3 is CASSSPGRGQYF. In nucleotides, the CDR3 is TGTGCCAGCAGTTCACCGGGAAGGGGACAGTACTTC.

The chain links TRBV5-6 to TRBJ1-1, with D possibly TRBD1 on 6 matching bases. Trimming took 0 bases from V and 6 from J, leaving 18 bases between them. This CDR3 comprises 16 residues. Germline-derived CDR1 and CDR2 are SGHDT and YYEEEE. This CDR3 reads CASSLVVGTTLPEAFF. CDR3 DNA: TGTGCCAGCAGCTTGGTTGTAGGGACAACTCTTCCTGAAGCTTTCTTT.

The chain carries TRBV11-2 and TRBJ1-2; D not resolved. V was pared by 5 bases and J by 8 bases, with 18 bases between. CDR1 SGHAT and CDR2 FQNNGV come from the germline V gene. This CDR3 is built from 14 residues. The CDR3, as DNA: TGTGCCAGCAGCCCCAGAAGGGAACTACGAGGCTACACCTTC. This gives the protein CASSPRRELRGYTF.

The rearrangement joins TRBV2 to TRBJ2-7; 7 bases are a match to TRBD1. J was trimmed by 0 bases and V by 6 bases; bases with no gene match: 11. Germline V gives CDR1 SNHLY, CDR2 FYNNEI. The CDR3 is made up of 16 amino acids. The CDR3 DNA sequence: TGTGCCAGCAGAGGTACAGGGGTCCCTTTCTCCTACGAGCAGTACTTC. It codes for CASRGTGVPFSYEQYF.

The chain combines TRBV6-5 with TRBJ2-7, with a weak D call TRBD1 (6 bases). This CDR3 comprises 11 residues. V lost 6 bases to trimming and J lost 13 bases, with 16 bases between them. Germline V CDR1 and CDR2: MNHEY, SVGAGI. For the CDR3, the DNA is TGTGCCAGCAGCAACCTCCGGGACATCTACTTC. Protein product: CASSNLRDIYF.

This clone was counted once. V gene TRBV7-6 combines with J gene TRBJ2-7, with TRBD2 matching 7 bases. Trimming took 4 bases from V and 0 from J; bases not matched to a gene: 6. The germline V gene encodes CDR1 SGHVS and CDR2 FNYEAQ. CDR3 length: 15 amino acids. CDR3 amino acids: CASSSGGLFSYEQYF. CDR3 coding DNA: TGTGCCAGCAGCTCGGGGGGACTATTCTCCTACGAGCAGTACTTC.

The chain recombines TRBV2 with TRBJ1-1; the D gene is possibly TRBD1 (6 bases). The germline gives CDR1 SNHLY, CDR2 FYNNEI. Deletions cut 7 bases from V and 8 bases from J, with 23 bases between. The length of the CDR3 is 15 residues. Written as DNA, the CDR3 is TGTGCCAGCACCCCCCCTCGGGGGGCAGGTTCGGAAGCTTTCTTT. Protein product: CASTPPRGAGSEAFF. The full variable domain, completed using reference TRBV2 and TRBJ1-1, is EPEVTQTPSHQVTQMGQEVILRCVPISNHLYFYWYRQILGQKVEFLVSFYNNEISEKSEIFDDQFSVERPDGSNFTLKIRSTKLEDSAMYFCASTPPRGAGSEAFFGQGTRLTVV.

J is TRBJ1-1 and V is TRBV5-1; D is unclear. V lost 0 bases and J lost 4, with 13 bases in between. Germline values: CDR1 SGHRS, CDR2 YFSETQ. This CDR3 has 15 residues. CDR3 bases: TGCGCCAGCAGCTTGGAAGGCGTCGAGGGCACTGAAGCTTTCTTT. Protein sequence: CASSLEGVEGTEAFF.